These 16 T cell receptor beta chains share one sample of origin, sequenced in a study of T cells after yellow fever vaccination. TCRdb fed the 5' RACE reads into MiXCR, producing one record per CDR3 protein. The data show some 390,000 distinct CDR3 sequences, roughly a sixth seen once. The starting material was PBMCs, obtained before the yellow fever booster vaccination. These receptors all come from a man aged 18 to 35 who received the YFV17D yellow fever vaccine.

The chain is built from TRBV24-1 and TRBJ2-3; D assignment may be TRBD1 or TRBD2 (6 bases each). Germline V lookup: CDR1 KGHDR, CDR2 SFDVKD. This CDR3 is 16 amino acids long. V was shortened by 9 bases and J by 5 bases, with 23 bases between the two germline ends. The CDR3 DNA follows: TGTGCCACCGAGAGGGGAGTCCAGGGGACTGGAGATACGCAGTATTTT. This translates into CATERGVQGTGDTQYF.

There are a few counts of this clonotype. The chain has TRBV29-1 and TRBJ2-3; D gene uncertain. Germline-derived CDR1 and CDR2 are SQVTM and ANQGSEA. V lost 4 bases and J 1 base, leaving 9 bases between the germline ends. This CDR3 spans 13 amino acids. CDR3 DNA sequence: TGCAGCGTTGGTGAGTCTGGCACAGATACGCAGTATTTT. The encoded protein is CSVGESGTDTQYF.

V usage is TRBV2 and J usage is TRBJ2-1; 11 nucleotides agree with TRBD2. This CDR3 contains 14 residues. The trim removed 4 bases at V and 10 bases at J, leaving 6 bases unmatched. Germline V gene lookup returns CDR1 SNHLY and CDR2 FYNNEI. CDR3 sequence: CASSVWIAGGEQFF. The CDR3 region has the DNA TGTGCCAGCAGTGTGTGGATAGCGGGGGGGGAGCAGTTCTTC. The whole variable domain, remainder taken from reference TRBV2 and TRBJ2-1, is EPEVTQTPSHQVTQMGQEVILRCVPISNHLYFYWYRQILGQKVEFLVSFYNNEISEKSEIFDDQFSVERPDGSNFTLKIRSTKLEDSAMYFCASSVWIAGGEQFFGPGTRLTVL.

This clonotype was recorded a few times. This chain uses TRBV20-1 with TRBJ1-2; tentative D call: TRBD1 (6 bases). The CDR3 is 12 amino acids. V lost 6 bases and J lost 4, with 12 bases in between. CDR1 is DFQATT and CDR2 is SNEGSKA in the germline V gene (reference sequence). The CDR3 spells CSAETGPYGYTF. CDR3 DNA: TGCAGTGCAGAGACAGGACCCTATGGCTACACCTTC.

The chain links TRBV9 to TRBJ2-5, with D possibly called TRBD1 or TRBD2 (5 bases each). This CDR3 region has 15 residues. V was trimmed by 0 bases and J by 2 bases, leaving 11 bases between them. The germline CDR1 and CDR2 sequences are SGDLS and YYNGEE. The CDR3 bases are TGTGCCAGCAGCGTAGTGGGGGTCGGTCAAGAGACCCAGTACTTC. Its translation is CASSVVGVGQETQYF.

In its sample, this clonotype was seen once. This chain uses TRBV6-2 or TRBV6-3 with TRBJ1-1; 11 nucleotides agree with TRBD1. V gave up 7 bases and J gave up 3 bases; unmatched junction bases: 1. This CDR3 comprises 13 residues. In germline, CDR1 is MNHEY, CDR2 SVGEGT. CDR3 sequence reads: CASKGQGDTEAFF. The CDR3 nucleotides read TGTGCCAGCAAGGGACAGGGGGACACTGAAGCTTTCTTT.

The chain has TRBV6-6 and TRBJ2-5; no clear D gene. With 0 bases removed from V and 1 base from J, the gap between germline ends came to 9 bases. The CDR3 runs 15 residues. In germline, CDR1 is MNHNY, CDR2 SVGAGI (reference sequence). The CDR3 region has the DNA TGTGCCAGCAGTTACTCGAGTGAGGCCCAAGAGACCCAGTACTTC. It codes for CASSYSSEAQETQYF.

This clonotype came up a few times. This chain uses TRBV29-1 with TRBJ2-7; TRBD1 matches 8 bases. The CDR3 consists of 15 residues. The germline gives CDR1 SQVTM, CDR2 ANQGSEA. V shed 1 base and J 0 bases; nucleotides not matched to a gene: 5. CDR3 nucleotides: TGCAGCGTTGAAGTACGACAGGGGCTCTCCTACGAGCAGTACTTC. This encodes CSVEVRQGLSYEQYF.

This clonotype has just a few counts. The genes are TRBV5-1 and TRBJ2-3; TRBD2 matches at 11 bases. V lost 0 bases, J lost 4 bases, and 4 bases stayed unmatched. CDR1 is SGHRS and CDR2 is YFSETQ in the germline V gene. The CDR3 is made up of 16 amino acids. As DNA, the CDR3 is TGCGCCAGCAGCTTGGATCTAGCGGGGGGCTCAGATACGCAGTATTTT. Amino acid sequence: CASSLDLAGGSDTQYF.

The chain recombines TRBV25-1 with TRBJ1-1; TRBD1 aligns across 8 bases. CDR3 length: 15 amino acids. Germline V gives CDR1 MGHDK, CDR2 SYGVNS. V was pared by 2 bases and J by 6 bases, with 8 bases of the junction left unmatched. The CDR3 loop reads CASSEMAAGGSEAFF. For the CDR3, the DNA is TGTGCCAGCAGTGAAATGGCGGCAGGGGGCTCTGAAGCTTTCTTT.

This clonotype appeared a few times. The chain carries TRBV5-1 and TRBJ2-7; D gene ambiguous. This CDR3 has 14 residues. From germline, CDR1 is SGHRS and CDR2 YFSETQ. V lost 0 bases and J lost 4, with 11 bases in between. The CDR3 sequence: CASSLERVTYEQYF. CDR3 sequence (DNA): TGCGCCAGCAGCTTGGAAAGGGTCACTTACGAGCAGTACTTC.

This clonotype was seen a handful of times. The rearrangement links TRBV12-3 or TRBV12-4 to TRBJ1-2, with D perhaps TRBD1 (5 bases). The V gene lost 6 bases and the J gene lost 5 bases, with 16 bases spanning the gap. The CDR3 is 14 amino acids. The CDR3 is CASRPIGTGYGYTF. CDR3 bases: TGTGCCAGCAGGCCGATCGGGACGGGGTATGGCTACACCTTC.

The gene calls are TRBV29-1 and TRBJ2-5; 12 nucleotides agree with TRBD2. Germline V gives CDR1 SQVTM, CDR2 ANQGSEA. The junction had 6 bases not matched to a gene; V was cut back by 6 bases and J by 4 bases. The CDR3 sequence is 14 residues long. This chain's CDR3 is CSVVLAGGLETQYF. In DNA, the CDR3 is TGCAGCGTCGTCCTAGCGGGGGGGCTAGAGACCCAGTACTTC.

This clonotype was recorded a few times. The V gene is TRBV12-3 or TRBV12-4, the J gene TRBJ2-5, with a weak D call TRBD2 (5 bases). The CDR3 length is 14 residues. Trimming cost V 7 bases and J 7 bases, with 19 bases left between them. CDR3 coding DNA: TGTGCCAGCACCAAAGGTAGCCCCGGGATGACCCAGTACTTC. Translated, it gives CASTKGSPGMTQYF.

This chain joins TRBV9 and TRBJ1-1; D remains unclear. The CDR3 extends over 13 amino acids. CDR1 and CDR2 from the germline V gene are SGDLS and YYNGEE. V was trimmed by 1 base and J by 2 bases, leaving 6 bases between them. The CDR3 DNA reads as TGTGCCAGCAGCGTATCCCAAAACACTGAAGCTTTCTTT. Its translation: CASSVSQNTEAFF.

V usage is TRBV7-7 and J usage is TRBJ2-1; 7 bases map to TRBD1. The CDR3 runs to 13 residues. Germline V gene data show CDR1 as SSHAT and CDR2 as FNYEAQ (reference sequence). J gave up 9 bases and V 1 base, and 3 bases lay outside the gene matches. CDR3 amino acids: CASSLEQGSEQFF. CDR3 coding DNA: TGTGCCAGCAGCTTAGAACAGGGGAGTGAGCAGTTCTTC.